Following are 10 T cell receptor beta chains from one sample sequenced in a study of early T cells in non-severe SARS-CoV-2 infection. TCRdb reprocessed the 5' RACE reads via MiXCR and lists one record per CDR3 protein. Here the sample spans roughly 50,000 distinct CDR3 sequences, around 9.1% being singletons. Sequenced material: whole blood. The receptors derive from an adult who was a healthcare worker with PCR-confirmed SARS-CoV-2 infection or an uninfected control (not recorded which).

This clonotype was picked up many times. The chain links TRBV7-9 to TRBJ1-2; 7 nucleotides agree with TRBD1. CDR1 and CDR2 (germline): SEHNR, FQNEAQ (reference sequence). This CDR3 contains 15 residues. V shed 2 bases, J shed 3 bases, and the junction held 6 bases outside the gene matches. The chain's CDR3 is CASSLPGQTHYGYTF. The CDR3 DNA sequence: TGTGCCAGCAGCTTACCGGGACAGACACACTATGGCTACACCTTC.

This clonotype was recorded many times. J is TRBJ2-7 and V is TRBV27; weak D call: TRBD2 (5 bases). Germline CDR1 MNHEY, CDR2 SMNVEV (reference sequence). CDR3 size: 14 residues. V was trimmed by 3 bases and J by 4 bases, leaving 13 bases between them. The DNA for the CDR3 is TGTGCCAGCAGTTTGTCAGGAGGTGAATACGAGCAGTACTTC. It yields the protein CASSLSGGEYEQYF.

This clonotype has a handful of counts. The DNA of the CDR3 is TGTGCCAGCAGCGCCGGGACGCGCACAGATACGCAGTATTTT. The encoded protein is CASSAGTRTDTQYF. V and J are TRBV5-6 and TRBJ2-3; either TRBD1 or TRBD2 may fit D (5 bases each). Per germline, CDR1 SGHDT and CDR2 YYEEEE. The CDR3 loop spans 14 amino acids. Deletions cut 4 bases from V and 1 base from J, with 10 bases between.

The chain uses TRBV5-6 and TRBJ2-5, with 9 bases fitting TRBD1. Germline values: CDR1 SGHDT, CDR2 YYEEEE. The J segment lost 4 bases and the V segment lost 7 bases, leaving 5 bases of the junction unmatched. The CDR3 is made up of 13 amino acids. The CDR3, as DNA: TGTGCCAGCCAGACGACAGGGGGAGAGACCCAGTACTTC. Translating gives CASQTTGGETQYF.

The CDR3 nucleotides are TGTGCCACCAGTTTTCCAGGTTCAACCGGAGATACGCAGTATTTT. Amino acid sequence: CATSFPGSTGDTQYF. V is TRBV24-1 and J is TRBJ2-3; D gene uncertain. Between the trimmed V and J ends, which lost 6 bases and 5 bases, there was a span of 17 bases. The CDR3 sequence is 15 residues long. Germline V gene data show CDR1 as KGHDR and CDR2 as SFDVKD.

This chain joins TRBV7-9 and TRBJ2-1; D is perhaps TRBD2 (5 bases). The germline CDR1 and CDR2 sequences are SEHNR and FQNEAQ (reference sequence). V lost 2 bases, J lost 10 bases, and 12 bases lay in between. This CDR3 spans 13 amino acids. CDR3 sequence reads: CASSLPGRGEQFF. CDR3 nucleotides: TGTGCCAGCAGCTTACCCGGGCGCGGGGAGCAGTTCTTC.

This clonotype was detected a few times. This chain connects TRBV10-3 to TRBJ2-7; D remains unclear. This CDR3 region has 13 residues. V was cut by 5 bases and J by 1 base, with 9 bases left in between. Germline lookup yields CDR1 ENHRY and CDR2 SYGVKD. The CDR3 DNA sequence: TGTGCCATCAGTCCCCCGTCTTCCTACGAGCAGTACTTC. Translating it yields CAISPPSSYEQYF.

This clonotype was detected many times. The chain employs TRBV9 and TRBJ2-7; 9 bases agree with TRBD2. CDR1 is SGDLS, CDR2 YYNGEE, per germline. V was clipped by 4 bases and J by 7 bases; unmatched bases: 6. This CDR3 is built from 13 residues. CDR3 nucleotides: TGTGCCAGCAGCCAATTGACTAGCGGAGAGCAGTACTTC. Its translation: CASSQLTSGEQYF.

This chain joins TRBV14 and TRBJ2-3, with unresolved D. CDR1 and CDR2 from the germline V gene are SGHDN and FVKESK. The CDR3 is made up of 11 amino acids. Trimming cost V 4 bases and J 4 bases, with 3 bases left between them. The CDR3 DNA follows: TGTGCCAGCAGCCTCCCAGATACGCAGTATTTT. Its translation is CASSLPDTQYF.

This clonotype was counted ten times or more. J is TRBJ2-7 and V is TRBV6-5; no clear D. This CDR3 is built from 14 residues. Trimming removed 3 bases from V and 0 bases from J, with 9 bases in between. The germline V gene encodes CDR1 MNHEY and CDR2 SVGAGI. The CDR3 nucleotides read TGTGCCAGCAGTTATGTTGGCAGCTCCTACGAGCAGTACTTC. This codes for CASSYVGSSYEQYF.